This T cell receptor beta chain originates from a study of cytomegalovirus exposure and HLA in healthy donors. A word on this clone: Its target is unknown.

The V and J ends lost 1 base and 5 bases respectively, with 16 bases between them. There are 16 residues in the CDR3. Germline V gene lookup returns CDR1 LGHNA and CDR2 YSLEER. Primers: 60 Vbeta forward and 13 Jbeta reverse. The data were produced by immunoSEQ multiplex PCR, yet TCRdb's version contains in-frame clones alone and is incomplete. Counted here are tens of thousands of clones, about two thirds occurring once; the ten biggest clones make up around 2.5%. Findings of the study overall: As a later analysis revealed, the rate of TCR association differed by HLA locus, with DRB1 most and HLA-C fewest. A prior analysis recorded that most TCR beta V segments were productive about 90% or about 30% of the time. In a later analysis, an Asian-associated ancestry cluster reportedly showed fewer N-insertions than the roughly 730-donor mean.

This clonotype was obtained from a human donor in good health. J is TRBJ2-3 and V is TRBV4-3, with D perhaps TRBD2 (6 bases). Sequenced: PBMCs. The CDR3 region is CASSQGAGFGGDTQYF. In DNA form, the CDR3 reads TGCGCCAGCAGCCAAGGGGCGGGGTTCGGTGGAGATACGCAGTATTTT.